Here is one T cell receptor (beta chain) with its context. Its antigen remains unknown. The protocol was immunoSEQ multiplex PCR, while the TCRdb copy is restricted to in-frame clones and leaves out a portion. The table has 9,500 to 11,000 clones, roughly 71% seen once. The junction had 10 bases not matched to a gene; V was cut back by 8 bases and J by 7 bases. CDR3 length: 13 residues. Germline CDR1 SGHNT, CDR2 YENEEA. Allogeneic regulatory or mature dendritic cells were co-cultured for approximately 5 days with CFSE-labeled sorted T cells at 1:10. The sample belongs to a study of regulatory dendritic cells for organ transplantation. General study findings and limits: Mature dendritic cells appeared to drive more memory CD8+ clonal expansion than regulatory ones.

Sequencing was performed on memory CD4+ T cells from blood cultured with regulatory dendritic cells. Indicated subset: CD45RO+ memory T cells. The chain links TRBV11-3 to TRBJ2-7, with 8 bases aligning to TRBD1. This TCR was recovered from a human donor in good health. CDR3 in amino acids: CASEDRGPGEQYF. CDR3 sequence (DNA): TGTGCCAGCGAAGACAGGGGACCTGGGGAGCAGTACTTC.